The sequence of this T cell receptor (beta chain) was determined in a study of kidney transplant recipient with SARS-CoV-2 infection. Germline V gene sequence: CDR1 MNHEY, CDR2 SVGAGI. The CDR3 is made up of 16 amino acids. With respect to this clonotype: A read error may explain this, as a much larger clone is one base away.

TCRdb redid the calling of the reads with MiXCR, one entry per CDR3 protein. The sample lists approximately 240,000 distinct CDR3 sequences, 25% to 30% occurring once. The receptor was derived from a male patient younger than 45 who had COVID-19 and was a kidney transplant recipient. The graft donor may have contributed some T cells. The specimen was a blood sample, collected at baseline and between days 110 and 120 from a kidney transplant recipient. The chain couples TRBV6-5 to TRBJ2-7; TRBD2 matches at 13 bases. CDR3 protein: CACRNGLAGAVYEQYF. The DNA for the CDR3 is TGTGCCTGCAGGAACGGACTAGCGGGAGCCGTCTACGAGCAGTACTTC.